Below are 5 T cell receptor beta chains sequenced from a single sample in a study of blood T cell repertoires in COVID-19. Some clones are missing from TCRdb's copy, which holds only in-frame ones; the method was immunoSEQ multiplex PCR. The data show 150,000 to 200,000 clones, around 90% seen once. The material sequenced was peripheral blood. Receptor source: a woman aged 60-70 years who had recovered from COVID-19.

A remark on this clone: Sequence at one end of the junction differs from germline and may be a read error. Written as DNA, the CDR3 is TGTGCCAGCAGTTCCCCCGGCACGCGGTATCACTTC. It translates to CASSSPGTRYHF. The chain carries TRBV28 and TRBJ2-7; D is unclear. CDR1 and CDR2 from the germline V gene are MDHEN and SYDVKM. The CDR3 length is 12 residues.

The chain carries TRBV5-1 and TRBJ1-2, with D tentatively TRBD1 (5 bases). Trimming took 3 bases from V and 5 from J, leaving 14 bases between them. Germline V gene data show CDR1 as SGHRS and CDR2 as YFSETQ. This CDR3 is built from 14 residues. The DNA of the CDR3 is TGCGCCAGCAGCTCGACAGTGGGCAAGTATGGCTACACCTTC. Translation gives CASSSTVGKYGYTF.

V is TRBV5-4 and J is TRBJ2-1, with 7 nucleotides matching TRBD1. The junction had 6 bases not matched to a gene; V was cut back by 4 bases and J by 2 bases. The CDR3 loop spans 15 amino acids. From germline, CDR1 is SGHNT and CDR2 YYREEE (reference sequence). The CDR3 DNA follows: TGTGCCAGCAGCAGCGGACAGGTGACCTACAATGAGCAGTTCTTC. This gives the protein CASSSGQVTYNEQFF.

This clone was observed a handful of times. The rearrangement uses TRBV29-1 and TRBJ1-1; a possible D gene is TRBD1 (5 bases). Germline CDR1 and CDR2: SQVTM and ANQGSEA. The germline V and J ends were trimmed by 4 bases and 5 bases, with 11 bases remaining between them. The CDR3 is made up of 12 amino acids. DNA of the CDR3: TGCAGCGTTGGGGGCGCCGAGACTGAAGCTTTCTTT. Translation: CSVGGAETEAFF.

The chain has TRBV4-1 and TRBJ1-1, with unresolved D. Germline values: CDR1 MGHRA, CDR2 YSYEKL. The CDR3 spans 14 residues. The ends were cut back, 3 bases at V and 5 bases at J, with 13 bases in the middle. The DNA of the CDR3 is TGCGCCAGCAGCCACCGCGGGAATAAGACTGAAGCTTTCTTT. It encodes CASSHRGNKTEAFF.